The source of this T cell receptor (beta chain) is a study of T-cell reconstitution after alpha-beta-depleted transplantation in children. The study, taken as a whole, reports: After one year, T-cell counts and TCRbeta diversity mostly came from new T cells. About two months after transplant, alpha-beta T cells reportedly came from several hundred expanded graft clones. Some patients' high day-60 TCRbeta diversity was traced to surviving recipient T cells and thymic progenitors.

Germline assignment: CDR1 LNHNV and CDR2 YYDKDF (reference sequence). This CDR3 spans 14 amino acids. The V and J ends lost 1 base and 0 bases respectively, with 5 bases between them. This clonotype has a handful of counts. Its matching antigen is unknown. Construction of the TCRbeta library involved unique molecular identifiers. TCRdb processed the PCR reads anew with MiXCR; each CDR3 protein has one entry. The data hold around 800,000 distinct CDR3 sequences, with about 16% observed a single time. This sequence was found in a male patient aged 10-17 years who had a stem cell transplant for acute lymphoblastic leukemia, so the T cells may come from the graft donor. This material consisted of PBMCs, mostly from graft donor cells, taken 360 days after TCRalphabeta/CD19-depleted stem cell transplant. The gene calls are TRBV15 and TRBJ2-3, with D uncertain. The CDR3: CATSRGGSTDTQYF. CDR3 DNA sequence: TGTGCCACCAGCAGAGGTGGGAGCACAGATACGCAGTATTTT.